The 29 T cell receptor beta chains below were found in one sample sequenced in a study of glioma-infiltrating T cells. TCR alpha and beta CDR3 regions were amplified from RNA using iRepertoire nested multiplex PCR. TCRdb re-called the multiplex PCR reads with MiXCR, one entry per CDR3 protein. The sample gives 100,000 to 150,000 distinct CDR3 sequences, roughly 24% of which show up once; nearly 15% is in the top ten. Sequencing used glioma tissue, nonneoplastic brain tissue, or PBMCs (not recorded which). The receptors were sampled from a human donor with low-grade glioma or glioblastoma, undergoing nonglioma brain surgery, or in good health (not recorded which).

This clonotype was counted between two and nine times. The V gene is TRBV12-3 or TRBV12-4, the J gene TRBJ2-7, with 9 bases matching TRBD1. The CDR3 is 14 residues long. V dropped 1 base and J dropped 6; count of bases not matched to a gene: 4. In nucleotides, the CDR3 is TGTGCCAGCAGTTTAGGGGACAGGGCCTCCGAGCAGTACTTC. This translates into CASSLGDRASEQYF.

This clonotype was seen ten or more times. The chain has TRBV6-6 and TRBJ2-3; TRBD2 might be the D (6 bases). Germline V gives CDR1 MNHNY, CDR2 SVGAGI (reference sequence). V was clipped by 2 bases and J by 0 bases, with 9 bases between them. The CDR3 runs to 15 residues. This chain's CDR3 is CASSYAGTSTDTQYF. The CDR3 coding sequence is TGTGCCAGCAGTTACGCTGGGACTAGCACAGATACGCAGTATTTT.

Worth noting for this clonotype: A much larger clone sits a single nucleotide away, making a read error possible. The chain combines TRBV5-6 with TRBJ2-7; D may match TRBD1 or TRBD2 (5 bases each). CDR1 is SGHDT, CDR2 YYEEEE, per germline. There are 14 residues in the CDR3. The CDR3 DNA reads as TGTGCCAGCCGCTTGGGACGGATCTCCTACGAGCAGTACTTC. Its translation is CASRLGRISYEQYF.

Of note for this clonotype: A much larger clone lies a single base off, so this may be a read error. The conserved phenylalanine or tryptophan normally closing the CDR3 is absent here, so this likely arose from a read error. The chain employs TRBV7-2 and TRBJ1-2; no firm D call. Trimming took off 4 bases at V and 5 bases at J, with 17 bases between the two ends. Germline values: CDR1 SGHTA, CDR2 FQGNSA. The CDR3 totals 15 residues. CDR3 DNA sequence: TGTGCCAGCAGCTCGATCGACCGCCCCGGGTATGGCTACACCCTC. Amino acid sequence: CASSSIDRPGYGYTL.

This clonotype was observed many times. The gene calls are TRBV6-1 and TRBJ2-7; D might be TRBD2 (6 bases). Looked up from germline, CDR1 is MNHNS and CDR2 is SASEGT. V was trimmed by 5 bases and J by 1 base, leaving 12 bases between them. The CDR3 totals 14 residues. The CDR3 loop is CASSFGTDSYEQYF. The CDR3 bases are TGTGCCAGCAGTTTTGGGACTGATTCCTACGAGCAGTACTTC.

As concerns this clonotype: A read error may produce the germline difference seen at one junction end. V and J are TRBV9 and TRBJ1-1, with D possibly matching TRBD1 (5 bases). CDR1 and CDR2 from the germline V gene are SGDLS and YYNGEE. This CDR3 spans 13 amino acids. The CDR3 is CASSVLEDTKAFF. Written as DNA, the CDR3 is TGTGCCAGCAGCGTCTTAGAGGACACTAAAGCTTTCTTT.

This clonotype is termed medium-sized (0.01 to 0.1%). The CDR3 is CASSDRGAADTQYF. The CDR3 nucleotides are TGTGCCAGCAGTGATCGCGGGGCAGCTGATACGCAGTATTTT. This rearrangement joins TRBV6-1 to TRBJ2-3; D is perhaps TRBD2 (6 bases). The V and J ends lost 3 bases and 6 bases respectively, with 13 bases between them. Germline CDR1 and CDR2: MNHNS and SASEGT. CDR3 length equals 14 residues.

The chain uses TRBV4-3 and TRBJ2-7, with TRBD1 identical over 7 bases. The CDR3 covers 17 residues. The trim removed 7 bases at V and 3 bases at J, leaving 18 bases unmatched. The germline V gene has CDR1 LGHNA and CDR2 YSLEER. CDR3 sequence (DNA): TGCGCCAGCATCCGACTGCCCGGGACAGAGCCCTACTACGAGCAGTACTTC. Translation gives CASIRLPGTEPYYEQYF.

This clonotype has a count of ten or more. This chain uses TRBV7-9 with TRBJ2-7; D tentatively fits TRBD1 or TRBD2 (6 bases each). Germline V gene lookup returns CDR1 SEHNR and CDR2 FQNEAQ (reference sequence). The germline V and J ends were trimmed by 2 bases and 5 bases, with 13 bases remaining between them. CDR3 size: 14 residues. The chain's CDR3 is CASSLTGSGDEQYF. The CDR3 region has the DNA TGTGCCAGCAGCTTAACAGGGTCGGGGGACGAGCAGTACTTC.

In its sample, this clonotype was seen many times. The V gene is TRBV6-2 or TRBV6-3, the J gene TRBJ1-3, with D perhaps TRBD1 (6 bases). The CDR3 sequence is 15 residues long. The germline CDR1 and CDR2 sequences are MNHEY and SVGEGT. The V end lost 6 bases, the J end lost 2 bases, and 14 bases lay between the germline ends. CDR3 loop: CASRHTDRTGNTIYF. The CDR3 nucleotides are TGTGCCAGCAGACATACCGACAGGACTGGAAACACCATATATTTT.

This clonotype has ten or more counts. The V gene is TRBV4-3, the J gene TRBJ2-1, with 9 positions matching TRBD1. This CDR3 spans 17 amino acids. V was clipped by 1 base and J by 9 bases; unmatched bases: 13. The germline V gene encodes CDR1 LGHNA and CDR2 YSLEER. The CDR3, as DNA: TGCGCCAGCAGCCAAGCAAAGGGGGACAGGGAAACGAGTGAGCAGTTCTTC. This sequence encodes CASSQAKGDRETSEQFF.

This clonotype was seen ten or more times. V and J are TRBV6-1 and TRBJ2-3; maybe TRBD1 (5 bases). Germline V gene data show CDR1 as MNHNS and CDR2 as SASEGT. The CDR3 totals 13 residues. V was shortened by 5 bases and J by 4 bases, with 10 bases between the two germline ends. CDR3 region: CASSSQGADTQYF. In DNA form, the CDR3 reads TGTGCCAGCAGTTCCCAGGGTGCAGATACGCAGTATTTT.

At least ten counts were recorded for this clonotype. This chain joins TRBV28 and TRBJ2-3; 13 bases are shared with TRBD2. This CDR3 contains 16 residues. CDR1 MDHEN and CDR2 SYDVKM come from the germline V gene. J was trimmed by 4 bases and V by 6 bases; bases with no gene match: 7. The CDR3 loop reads CASSSGLAGQSDTQYF. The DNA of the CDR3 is TGTGCCAGCAGCTCGGGACTAGCGGGACAATCAGATACGCAGTATTTT. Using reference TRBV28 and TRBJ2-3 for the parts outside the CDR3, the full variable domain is DVKVTQSSRYLVKRTGEKVFLECVQDMDHENMFWYRQDPGLGLRLIYFSYDVKMKEKGDIPEGYSVSREKKERFSLILESASTNQTSMYLCASSSGLAGQSDTQYFGPGTRLTVL.

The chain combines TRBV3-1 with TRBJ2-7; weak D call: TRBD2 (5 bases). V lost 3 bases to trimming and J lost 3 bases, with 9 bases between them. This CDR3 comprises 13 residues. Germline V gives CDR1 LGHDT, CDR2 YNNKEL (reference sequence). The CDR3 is CASSQEASYEQYF. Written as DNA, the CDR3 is TGTGCCAGCAGCCAGGAGGCTAGCTACGAGCAGTACTTC.

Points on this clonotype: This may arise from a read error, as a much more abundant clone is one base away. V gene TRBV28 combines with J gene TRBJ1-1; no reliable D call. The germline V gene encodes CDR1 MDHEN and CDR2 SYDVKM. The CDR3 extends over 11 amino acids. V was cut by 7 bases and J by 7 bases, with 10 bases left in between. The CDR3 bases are TGTGCCAGCAAGGCAGCCGTTGAAGCTTTCTTT. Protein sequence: CASKAAVEAFF.

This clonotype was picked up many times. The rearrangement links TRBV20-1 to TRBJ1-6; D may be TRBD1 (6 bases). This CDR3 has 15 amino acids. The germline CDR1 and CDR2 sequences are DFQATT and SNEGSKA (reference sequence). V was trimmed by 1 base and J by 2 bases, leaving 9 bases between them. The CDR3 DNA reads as TGCAGTGCTAGAGTACAGGGTGCCTATAATTCACCCCTCCACTTT. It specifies CSARVQGAYNSPLHF.

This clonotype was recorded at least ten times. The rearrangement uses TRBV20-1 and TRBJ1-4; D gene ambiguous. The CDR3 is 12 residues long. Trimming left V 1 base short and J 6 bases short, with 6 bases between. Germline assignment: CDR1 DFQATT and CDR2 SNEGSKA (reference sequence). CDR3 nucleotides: TGCAGTGCTAGAGGGGTCGATGAAAAACTGTTTTTT. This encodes CSARGVDEKLFF.

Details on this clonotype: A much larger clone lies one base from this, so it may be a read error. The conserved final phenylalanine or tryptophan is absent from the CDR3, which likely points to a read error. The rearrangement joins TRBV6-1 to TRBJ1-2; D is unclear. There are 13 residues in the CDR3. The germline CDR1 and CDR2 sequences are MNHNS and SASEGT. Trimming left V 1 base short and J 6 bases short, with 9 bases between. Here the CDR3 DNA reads TGTGCCAGCAGTGAAGAGGGAGGGCATGGCTACACCCTC. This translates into CASSEEGGHGYTL.

CDR3 sequence reads: CASSPNRQGSNQPQHF. CDR3 coding DNA: TGTGCCAGCTCACCAAATAGACAGGGAAGCAATCAGCCCCAGCATTTT. J is TRBJ1-5 and V is TRBV18; TRBD1 matches at 7 bases. The junction had 5 bases not matched to a gene; V was cut back by 2 bases and J by 1 base. Germline loops: CDR1 KGHSH, CDR2 LQKENI. The CDR3 sequence is 16 residues long.

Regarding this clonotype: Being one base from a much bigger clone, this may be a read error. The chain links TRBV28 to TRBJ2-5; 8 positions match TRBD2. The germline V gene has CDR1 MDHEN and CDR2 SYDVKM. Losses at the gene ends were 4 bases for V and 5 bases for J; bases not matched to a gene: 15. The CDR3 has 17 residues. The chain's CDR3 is CASSSFAWWTSSETQYF. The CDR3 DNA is TGTGCCAGCAGTTCCTTCGCATGGTGGACTAGCTCGGAGACCCAGTACTTC.

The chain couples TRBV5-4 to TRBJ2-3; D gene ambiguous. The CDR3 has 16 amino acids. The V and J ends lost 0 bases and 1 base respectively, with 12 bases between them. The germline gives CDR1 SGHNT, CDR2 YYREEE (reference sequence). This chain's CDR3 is CASSLADSWGTDTQYF. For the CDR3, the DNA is TGTGCCAGCAGCTTGGCCGATAGTTGGGGCACAGATACGCAGTATTTT.

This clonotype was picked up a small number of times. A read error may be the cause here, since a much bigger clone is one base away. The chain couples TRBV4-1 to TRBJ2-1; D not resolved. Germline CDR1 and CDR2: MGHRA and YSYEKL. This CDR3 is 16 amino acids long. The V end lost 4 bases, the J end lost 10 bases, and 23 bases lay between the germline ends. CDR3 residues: CASSPSPGPLYGEQFF. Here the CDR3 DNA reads TGCGCCAGCAGCCCCTCGCCCGGGCCCCTGTATGGGGAGCAGTTCTTC.

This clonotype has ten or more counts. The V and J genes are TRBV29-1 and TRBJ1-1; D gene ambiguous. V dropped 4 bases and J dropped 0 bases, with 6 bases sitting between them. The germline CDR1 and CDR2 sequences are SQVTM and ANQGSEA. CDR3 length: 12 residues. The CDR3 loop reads CSVGSVNTEAFF. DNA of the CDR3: TGCAGCGTTGGTTCAGTGAACACTGAAGCTTTCTTT.

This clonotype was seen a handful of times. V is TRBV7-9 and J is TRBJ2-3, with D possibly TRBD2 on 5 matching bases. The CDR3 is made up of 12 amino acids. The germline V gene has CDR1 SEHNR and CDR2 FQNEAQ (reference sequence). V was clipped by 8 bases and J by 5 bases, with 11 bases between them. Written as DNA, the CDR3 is TGTGCCAGCGCTCTAGCAGGAGATACGCAGTATTTT. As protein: CASALAGDTQYF.

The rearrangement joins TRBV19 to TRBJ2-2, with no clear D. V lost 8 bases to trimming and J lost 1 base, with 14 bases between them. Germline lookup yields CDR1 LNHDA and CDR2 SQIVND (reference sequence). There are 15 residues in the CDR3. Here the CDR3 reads CASYGPKRNTGELFF. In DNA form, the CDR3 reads TGTGCCAGTTACGGGCCGAAAAGGAACACCGGGGAGCTGTTTTTT.

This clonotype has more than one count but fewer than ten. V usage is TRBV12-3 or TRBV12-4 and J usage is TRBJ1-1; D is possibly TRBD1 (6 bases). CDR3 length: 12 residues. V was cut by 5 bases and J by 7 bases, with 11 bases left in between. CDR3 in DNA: TGTGCCAGCAGTGGACAGATATTTGAAGCTTTCTTT. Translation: CASSGQIFEAFF.

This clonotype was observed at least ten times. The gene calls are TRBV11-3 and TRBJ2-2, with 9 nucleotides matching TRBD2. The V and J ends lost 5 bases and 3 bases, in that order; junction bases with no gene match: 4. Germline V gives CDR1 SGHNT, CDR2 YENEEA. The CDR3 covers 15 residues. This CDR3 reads CASSPSGIYTGELFF. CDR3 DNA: TGTGCCAGCAGCCCTAGCGGGATCTACACCGGGGAGCTGTTTTTT.

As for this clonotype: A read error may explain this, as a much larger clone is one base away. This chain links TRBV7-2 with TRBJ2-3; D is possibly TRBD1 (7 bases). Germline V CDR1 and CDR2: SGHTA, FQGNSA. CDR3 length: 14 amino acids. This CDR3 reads CASSLIGGTDKQYF. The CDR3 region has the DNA TGTGCCAGCAGCTTAATAGGGGGGACAGATAAGCAGTATTTT.

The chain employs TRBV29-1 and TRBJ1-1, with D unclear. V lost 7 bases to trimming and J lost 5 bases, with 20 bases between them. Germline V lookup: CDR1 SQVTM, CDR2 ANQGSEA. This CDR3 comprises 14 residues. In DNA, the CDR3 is TGCAGCGGGCAAACGTTTTGGGCGGGTACTGAAGCTTTCTTT. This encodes CSGQTFWAGTEAFF.